This entry lists 5 T cell receptor beta chains sequenced from one sample in a study of blood T cell repertoires in COVID-19. Assay used: immunoSEQ multiplex PCR; TCRdb lists only in-frame clones, some missing. This table holds around 200,000 clones, 84% found once. Sample: peripheral blood. These receptors came from a human donor in a cohort sampled during active COVID-19.

J is TRBJ1-2 and V is TRBV7-9, with 7 bases fitting TRBD1. The junction had 6 bases not matched to a gene; V was cut back by 4 bases and J by 1 base. Germline CDR1 SEHNR, CDR2 FQNEAQ (reference sequence). CDR3 length equals 15 residues. CDR3 amino acids: CASSSPGQINYGYTF. In nucleotides, the CDR3 is TGTGCCAGCAGCTCCCCGGGACAGATTAACTATGGCTACACCTTC.

Only one count was recorded for this clone. The V call is TRBV29-1, the J call TRBJ1-5; D not certain. This CDR3 has 12 residues. V was trimmed by 4 bases and J by 5 bases, leaving 9 bases between them. Germline assignment: CDR1 SQVTM and CDR2 ANQGSEA. CDR3 region: CSVAGSDQPQHF. The CDR3 nucleotides are TGCAGCGTTGCAGGATCGGATCAGCCCCAGCATTTT.

The chain couples TRBV9 to TRBJ1-3, with D unresolved. Germline V gene sequence: CDR1 SGDLS, CDR2 YYNGEE. V was trimmed by 3 bases and J by 3 bases, leaving 13 bases between them. This CDR3 is 15 amino acids long. The CDR3, as DNA: TGTGCCAGCAGCGATGGGCCCGGGGATGGAAACACCATATATTTT. It is translated as CASSDGPGDGNTIYF. The full variable domain, rest sourced from reference TRBV9 and TRBJ1-3, is DSGVTQTPKHLITATGQRVTLRCSPRSGDLSVYWYQQSLDQGLQFLIQYYNGEERAKGNILERFSAQQFPDLHSELNLSSLELGDSALYFCASSDGPGDGNTIYFGEGSWLTVV.

Only one count was recorded for this clone. CDR3 region: CASSRTGANQPQHF. For the CDR3, the DNA is TGTGCCAGCAGCCGCACAGGGGCCAATCAGCCCCAGCATTTT. The chain recombines TRBV9 with TRBJ1-5, with 7 positions matching TRBD1. This CDR3 region has 14 residues. Germline-derived CDR1 and CDR2 are SGDLS and YYNGEE. Trimming removed 4 bases from V and 3 bases from J; junction bases left unmatched: 4. The full variable domain, with the rest looked up from reference TRBV9 and TRBJ1-5, is DSGVTQTPKHLITATGQRVTLRCSPRSGDLSVYWYQQSLDQGLQFLIQYYNGEERAKGNILERFSAQQFPDLHSELNLSSLELGDSALYFCASSRTGANQPQHFGDGTRLSIL.

CDR3 nucleotides: TGTGCCAGCAGCTTGTTTAGGACAGGGAGCACAGATACGCAGTATTTT. This translates into CASSLFRTGSTDTQYF. V gene TRBV13 combines with J gene TRBJ2-3; 8 nucleotides align to TRBD1. The trim removed 3 bases at V and 0 bases at J, leaving 5 bases unmatched. The CDR3 totals 16 residues. Germline assignment: CDR1 PRHDT and CDR2 FYEKMQ (reference sequence).